This T cell receptor beta chain was captured by sequencing in a study of Graves' ophthalmopathy and Graves' hyperthyroidism. Overall study results and limits: Distinction of ophthalmopathy from stable hyperthyroidism by a 13-signature model reached 85% to 90% sensitivity and approximately 80% specificity.

For this clonotype: Its target is not known.

Trimming at V came to 6 bases and at J to 5 bases, leaving 15 bases not matched to a gene. This CDR3 is 16 amino acids long. Germline assignment: CDR1 DFQATT and CDR2 SNEGSKA (reference sequence). Amplification targeted the TCR beta CDR3 regions, with RNA transcripts as the source material. The workflow started with a first-round RT-PCR run with HTBI primers and then moved on to a second-round multiplex PCR. MiXCR was run by TCRdb on the multiplex PCR reads, yielding one entry per CDR3 protein. The data contain over a million distinct CDR3 sequences, 35% to 40% of them singletons. The chain carries TRBV20-1 and TRBJ2-5, with TRBD2 matching over 10 bases. Source material: peripheral blood or thyroid tissue (not recorded which). The receptor was derived from an adult man with Graves' hyperthyroidism. The CDR3 protein is CSAKESGTSARETQYF. The CDR3, as DNA: TGCAGTGCCAAAGAATCCGGGACTAGCGCTAGGGAGACCCAGTACTTC.